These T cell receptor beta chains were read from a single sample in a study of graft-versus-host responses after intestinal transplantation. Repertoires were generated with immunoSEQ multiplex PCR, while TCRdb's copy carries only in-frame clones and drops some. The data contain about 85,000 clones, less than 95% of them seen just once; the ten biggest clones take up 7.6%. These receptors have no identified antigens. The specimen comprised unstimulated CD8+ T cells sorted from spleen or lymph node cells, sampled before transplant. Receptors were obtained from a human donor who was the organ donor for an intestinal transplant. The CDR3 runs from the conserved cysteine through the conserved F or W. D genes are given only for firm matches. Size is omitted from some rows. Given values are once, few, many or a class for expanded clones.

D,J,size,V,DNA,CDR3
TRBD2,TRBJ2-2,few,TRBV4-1,TGCGCCAGCAGCTTACTAGCGCCGCTTTTCGACGCGAACACCGGGGAGCTGTTTTTT,CASSLLAPLFDANTGELFF
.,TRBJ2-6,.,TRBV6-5,TGTGCCAGCAGTCAGGGCTACTCTGGGGCCAACGTCCTGACTTTC,CASSQGYSGANVLTF
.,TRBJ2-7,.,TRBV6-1,TGTGCCAGCGGATGGGGGGAAGGGGCTTACGAGCAGTACTTC,CASGWGEGAYEQYF
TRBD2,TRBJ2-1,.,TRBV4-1,TGCGCCAGCAGCCAACGCCCGGGACTAGCTATCGATGAGCAGTTCTTC,CASSQRPGLAIDEQFF
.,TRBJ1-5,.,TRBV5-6,TGTGCCAGCAGCTTGTGGCAGGGAAGACAGCCCCAGCATTTT,CASSLWQGRQPQHF
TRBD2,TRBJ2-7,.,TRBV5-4,TGTGCCAGCAGCCCCCAGACTAGCGGGCACTCCTACGAGCAGTACTTC,CASSPQTSGHSYEQYF
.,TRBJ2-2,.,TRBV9,TGTGCCAGCAGCGTAGGTTCGCAGGGATGGGGAGACACCGGGGAGCTGTTTTTT,CASSVGSQGWGDTGELFF
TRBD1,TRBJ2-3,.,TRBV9,TGTGCCAGCAGCTCCCTTACGAGGGGACAGGGCGCAGATACGCAGTATTTT,CASSSLTRGQGADTQYF
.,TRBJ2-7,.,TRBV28,TGTGCCAGCAGTTTAGTAGCACCTAGCAGCGAGCAGTACTTC,CASSLVAPSSEQYF
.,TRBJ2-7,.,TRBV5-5,TGTGCCAGCAGCCCGGGGGGCAGCTACGAGCAGTACTTC,CASSPGGSYEQYF
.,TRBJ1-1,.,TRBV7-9,TGTGCCAGCAGCTTAGATGTGGCGGGTGAAGCTTTCTTT,CASSLDVAGEAFF
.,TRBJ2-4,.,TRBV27,TGTGCCAGCAGTTTAACGGCAGTCCGAAACATTCAGTACTTC,CASSLTAVRNIQYF
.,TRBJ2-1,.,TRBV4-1,TGCGCCAGCAGCCAATGGATAGCCTCCGCTTATGAGCAGTTCTTC,CASSQWIASAYEQFF
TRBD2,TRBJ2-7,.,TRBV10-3,TGTGCCATCAGTTCAGCGGGAGTAGGCTACGAGCAGTACTTC,CAISSAGVGYEQYF
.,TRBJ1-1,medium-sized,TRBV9,TGTGCCAGCAGCGTACACATGAACACTGAAGCTTTCTTT,CASSVHMNTEAFF
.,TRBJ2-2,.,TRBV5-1,TGCGCCAGCATAGGGCTCCCGACGGGTACCGGGGAGCTGTTTTTT,CASIGLPTGTGELFF
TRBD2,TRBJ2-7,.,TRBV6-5,TGTGCCAGCAGTTCCTATCGACTAGCGGGAGTCTACGAGCAGTACTTC,CASSSYRLAGVYEQYF
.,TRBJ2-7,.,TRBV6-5,TGTGCCAGCAGCCTCGACGGGAGCTCCTACGAGCAGTACTTC,CASSLDGSSYEQYF
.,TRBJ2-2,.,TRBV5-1,TGCGCCAGCAGCTTGGCGTTCACCGGGGAGCTGTTTTTT,CASSLAFTGELFF
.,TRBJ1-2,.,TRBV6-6,TGTGCCAGCAGTCCTGGGTGGGGGGGCAACTATGGCTACACCTTC,CASSPGWGGNYGYTF
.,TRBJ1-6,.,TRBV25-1,TGTGCCAGCAGAACCCTGGATAATTCACCCCTCCACTTT,CASRTLDNSPLHF
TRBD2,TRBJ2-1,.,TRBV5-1,TGCGCCAGCAGCTTGGGTAGCGGGGGGGCCTATGAGCAGTTCTTC,CASSLGSGGAYEQFF
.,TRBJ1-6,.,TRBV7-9,TGTGCCAGCAGCTTGGACAGTAAAAATTCACCCCTCCACTTT,CASSLDSKNSPLHF
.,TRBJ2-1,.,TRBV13,TGTGCCAGCAGCTTTTCTCCCGACAATGAGCAGTTCTTC,CASSFSPDNEQFF
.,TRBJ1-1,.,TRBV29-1,TGCAGCGTTGTTGGGGACTCAACCAACACTGAAGCTTTCTTT,CSVVGDSTNTEAFF
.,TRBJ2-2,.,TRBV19,TGTGCCAGTAGTATGATGGCAGGGTGGACCGGGGAGCTGTTTTTT,CASSMMAGWTGELFF
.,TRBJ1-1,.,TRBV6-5,TGTGCCAGCAGTTACTCGTTTCTCAGCGGGACGCAAGCTTTCTTT,CASSYSFLSGTQAFF
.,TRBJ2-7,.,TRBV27,TGTGCCAGCAGTTTGGTAGGGAAAATTTACGAGCAGTACTTC,CASSLVGKIYEQYF
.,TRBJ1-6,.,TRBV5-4,TGTGCCAGCAGCTTGGTTCTCTATTCACCCCTCCACTTT,CASSLVLYSPLHF
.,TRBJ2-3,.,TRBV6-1,TGTGCCAGCAGCGGGGACGACCATAGCACAGATACGCAGTATTTT,CASSGDDHSTDTQYF
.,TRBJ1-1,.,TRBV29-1,TGCAGCGAGATACGACCATCCGGCGCGGGAACTGAAGCTTTCTTT,CSEIRPSGAGTEAFF
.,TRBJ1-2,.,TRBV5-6,TGTGCCAGCAGCGCGGACAGCTATGGCTACACCTTC,CASSADSYGYTF
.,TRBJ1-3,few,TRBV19,TGTGCCACCTACGCAAACACCATATATTTT,CATYANTIYF
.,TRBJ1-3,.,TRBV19,TGTGCCAGTAGTATTGGGCTCGGACAGATAAGCTCTGGAAACACCATATATTTT,CASSIGLGQISSGNTIYF
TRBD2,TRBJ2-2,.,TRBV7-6,TGTGCCAGCAGACCCAGCGGGGGGCGCACCGGGGAGCTGTTTTTT,CASRPSGGRTGELFF
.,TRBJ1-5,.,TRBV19,TGTGCCAGTAGTACCGACTGGGCCCGGGGTCAGCCCCAGCATTTT,CASSTDWARGQPQHF
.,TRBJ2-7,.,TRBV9,TGTGCCAGCAGCGTAGGGGTCGGATCCTACGAGCAGTACTTC,CASSVGVGSYEQYF
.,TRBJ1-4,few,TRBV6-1,TGTGCCAGTCGACAGGTGAATGAAAAACTGTTTTTT,CASRQVNEKLFF
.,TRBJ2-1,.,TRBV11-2,TGTGCCACCACCCCCGTAGCTGGAAGCTCCTACAATGAGCAGTTCTTC,CATTPVAGSSYNEQFF
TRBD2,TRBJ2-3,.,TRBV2,TGTGCCAGCAGTACACCCGACTCACTAGCGGGGGGGGTACTGGATACGCAGTATTTT,CASSTPDSLAGGVLDTQYF
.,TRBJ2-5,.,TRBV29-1,TGCAGCGTGGGACGGGGGTACCAAGAGACCCAGTACTTC,CSVGRGYQETQYF
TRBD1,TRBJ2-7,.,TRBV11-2,TGTGCCAGCAGCTTGAAAAGCAGGACAGGGACCCACGAGCAGTACTTC,CASSLKSRTGTHEQYF